A single sample gave rise to the 5 T cell receptor beta chains below, sequenced in a study of blood T cell repertoires in COVID-19. Data came from immunoSEQ multiplex PCR; TCRdb stores just in-frame clones and leaves some out. The table records roughly 180,000 clones, 94% of them present only once. Source material: peripheral blood. Receptors were obtained from a man younger than 40 with COVID-19, enrolled during active disease.

The V and J genes are TRBV24-1 and TRBJ2-1, with D possibly TRBD1 on 6 matching bases. Trimming shortened V by 5 bases and J by 0 bases, and 10 bases separated the two germline ends. Germline CDR1 reads KGHDR; CDR2 reads SFDVKD. The CDR3 covers 15 residues. The chain's CDR3 is CATSADSSSYNEQFF. Written as DNA, the CDR3 is TGTGCCACCAGTGCGGACAGCAGCTCCTACAATGAGCAGTTCTTC.

The V call is TRBV25-1, the J call TRBJ1-5, with TRBD1 as a possible D gene (5 bases). Looked up from germline, CDR1 is MGHDK and CDR2 is SYGVNS. Deletions cut 4 bases from V and 7 bases from J, with 11 bases between. The CDR3 sequence is 13 residues long. This CDR3 reads CASSVGLEQPQHF. CDR3 bases: TGTGCCAGCAGTGTGGGGCTGGAGCAGCCCCAGCATTTT.

V usage is TRBV10-2 and J usage is TRBJ2-7; D uncertain. V was pared by 6 bases and J by 2 bases, with 8 bases between. Germline assignment: CDR1 WSHSY and CDR2 SAAADI. The CDR3 extends over 12 amino acids. The CDR3 is CASSYSPYEQYF. The DNA for the CDR3 is TGCGCCAGCAGCTACAGTCCCTACGAGCAGTACTTC.

The chain has TRBV13 and TRBJ1-6; D unclear. Germline CDR1 PRHDT, CDR2 FYEKMQ (reference sequence). V was trimmed by 0 bases and J by 8 bases, leaving 5 bases between them. CDR3 size: 13 residues. CDR3 region: CASSLGQHSPLHF. The CDR3 DNA follows: TGTGCCAGCAGCTTAGGACAGCATTCACCCCTCCACTTT.

V usage is TRBV7-3 and J usage is TRBJ2-1, with D perhaps TRBD2 (6 bases). Per germline, CDR1 SGHTA and CDR2 FQGTGA. V lost 5 bases and J lost 4, with 9 bases in between. CDR3 length: 13 residues. CDR3 sequence: CASSRGLYNEQFF. The CDR3 DNA is TGTGCCAGCAGCCGGGGGTTATACAATGAGCAGTTCTTC.